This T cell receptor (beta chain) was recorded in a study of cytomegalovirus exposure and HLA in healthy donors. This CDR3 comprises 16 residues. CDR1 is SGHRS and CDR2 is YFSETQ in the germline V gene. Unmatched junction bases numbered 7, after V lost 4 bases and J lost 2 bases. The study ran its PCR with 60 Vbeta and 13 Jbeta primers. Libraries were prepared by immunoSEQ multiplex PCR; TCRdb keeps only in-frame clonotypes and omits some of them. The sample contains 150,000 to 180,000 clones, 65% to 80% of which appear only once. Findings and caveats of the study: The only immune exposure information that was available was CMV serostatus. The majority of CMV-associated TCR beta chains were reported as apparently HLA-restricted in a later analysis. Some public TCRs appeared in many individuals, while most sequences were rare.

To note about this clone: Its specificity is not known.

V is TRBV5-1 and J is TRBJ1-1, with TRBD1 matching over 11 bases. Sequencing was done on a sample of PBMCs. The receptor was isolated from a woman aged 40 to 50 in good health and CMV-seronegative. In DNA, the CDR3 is TGCGCCAGCAGCCCTGGGACAGGGGGAATAAACACTGAAGCTTTCTTT. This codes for CASSPGTGGINTEAFF.